This T cell receptor beta chain derives from a study of T cells after posttransplantation cyclophosphamide. The related graft donor's blood sample was taken on the day of bone marrow donation. Study-wide results and limits: Later post-transplant blood repertoires were often dominated by donor CD8+ memory clones. Blood and skin or GI T cell repertoires showed limited TRB overlap. TRB clonality was highly associated with recipient CMV seropositivity and reactivation.

This clone was observed many times. Its target is unknown. CDR3 size: 14 residues. V lost 10 bases, J lost 2 bases, and 9 bases stayed unmatched. From germline, CDR1 is SNHLY and CDR2 FYNNEI. Assay used: immunoSEQ multiplex PCR; TCRdb lists only in-frame clones, some missing. The repertoire consists of 40,000 to 55,000 clones, none detected only once. Sample: PBMCs. This sequence joins TRBV2 and TRBJ2-3; the match to TRBD2 covers 7 bases. The origin of this receptor is a man aged 40-49 years in good health, CMV-negative, and a related stem cell transplant donor. The CDR3 region has the DNA TGTGCCACGGAGCGGGAAAAATCCACAGATACGCAGTATTTT. Its protein product is CATEREKSTDTQYF.